This TCR beta chain comes out of a study of blood T cells in healthy people across ages. It was with a sample-barcoded 5' primer and a J-beta primer mix that a second PCR of about 7 to 12 cycles was run. Each CDR3 protein is one row after TCRdb ran MiXCR on the 5' RACE reads. This repertoire shows over 1,200,000 distinct CDR3 sequences, approximately 59% found once; its top ten account for 6.7%. From germline, CDR1 is DFQATT and CDR2 SNEGSKA (reference sequence). CDR3 length: 14 residues. V was cut by 5 bases and J by 7 bases, with 18 bases left in between. The J gene is TRBJ2-1, the V gene TRBV20-1; no clear D. Material for sequencing was blood. The source is a young man in good health. The CDR3 loop is CSAPYREVGNEQFF. DNA for the CDR3: TGCAGTGCTCCTTATAGGGAAGTTGGGAATGAGCAGTTCTTC.